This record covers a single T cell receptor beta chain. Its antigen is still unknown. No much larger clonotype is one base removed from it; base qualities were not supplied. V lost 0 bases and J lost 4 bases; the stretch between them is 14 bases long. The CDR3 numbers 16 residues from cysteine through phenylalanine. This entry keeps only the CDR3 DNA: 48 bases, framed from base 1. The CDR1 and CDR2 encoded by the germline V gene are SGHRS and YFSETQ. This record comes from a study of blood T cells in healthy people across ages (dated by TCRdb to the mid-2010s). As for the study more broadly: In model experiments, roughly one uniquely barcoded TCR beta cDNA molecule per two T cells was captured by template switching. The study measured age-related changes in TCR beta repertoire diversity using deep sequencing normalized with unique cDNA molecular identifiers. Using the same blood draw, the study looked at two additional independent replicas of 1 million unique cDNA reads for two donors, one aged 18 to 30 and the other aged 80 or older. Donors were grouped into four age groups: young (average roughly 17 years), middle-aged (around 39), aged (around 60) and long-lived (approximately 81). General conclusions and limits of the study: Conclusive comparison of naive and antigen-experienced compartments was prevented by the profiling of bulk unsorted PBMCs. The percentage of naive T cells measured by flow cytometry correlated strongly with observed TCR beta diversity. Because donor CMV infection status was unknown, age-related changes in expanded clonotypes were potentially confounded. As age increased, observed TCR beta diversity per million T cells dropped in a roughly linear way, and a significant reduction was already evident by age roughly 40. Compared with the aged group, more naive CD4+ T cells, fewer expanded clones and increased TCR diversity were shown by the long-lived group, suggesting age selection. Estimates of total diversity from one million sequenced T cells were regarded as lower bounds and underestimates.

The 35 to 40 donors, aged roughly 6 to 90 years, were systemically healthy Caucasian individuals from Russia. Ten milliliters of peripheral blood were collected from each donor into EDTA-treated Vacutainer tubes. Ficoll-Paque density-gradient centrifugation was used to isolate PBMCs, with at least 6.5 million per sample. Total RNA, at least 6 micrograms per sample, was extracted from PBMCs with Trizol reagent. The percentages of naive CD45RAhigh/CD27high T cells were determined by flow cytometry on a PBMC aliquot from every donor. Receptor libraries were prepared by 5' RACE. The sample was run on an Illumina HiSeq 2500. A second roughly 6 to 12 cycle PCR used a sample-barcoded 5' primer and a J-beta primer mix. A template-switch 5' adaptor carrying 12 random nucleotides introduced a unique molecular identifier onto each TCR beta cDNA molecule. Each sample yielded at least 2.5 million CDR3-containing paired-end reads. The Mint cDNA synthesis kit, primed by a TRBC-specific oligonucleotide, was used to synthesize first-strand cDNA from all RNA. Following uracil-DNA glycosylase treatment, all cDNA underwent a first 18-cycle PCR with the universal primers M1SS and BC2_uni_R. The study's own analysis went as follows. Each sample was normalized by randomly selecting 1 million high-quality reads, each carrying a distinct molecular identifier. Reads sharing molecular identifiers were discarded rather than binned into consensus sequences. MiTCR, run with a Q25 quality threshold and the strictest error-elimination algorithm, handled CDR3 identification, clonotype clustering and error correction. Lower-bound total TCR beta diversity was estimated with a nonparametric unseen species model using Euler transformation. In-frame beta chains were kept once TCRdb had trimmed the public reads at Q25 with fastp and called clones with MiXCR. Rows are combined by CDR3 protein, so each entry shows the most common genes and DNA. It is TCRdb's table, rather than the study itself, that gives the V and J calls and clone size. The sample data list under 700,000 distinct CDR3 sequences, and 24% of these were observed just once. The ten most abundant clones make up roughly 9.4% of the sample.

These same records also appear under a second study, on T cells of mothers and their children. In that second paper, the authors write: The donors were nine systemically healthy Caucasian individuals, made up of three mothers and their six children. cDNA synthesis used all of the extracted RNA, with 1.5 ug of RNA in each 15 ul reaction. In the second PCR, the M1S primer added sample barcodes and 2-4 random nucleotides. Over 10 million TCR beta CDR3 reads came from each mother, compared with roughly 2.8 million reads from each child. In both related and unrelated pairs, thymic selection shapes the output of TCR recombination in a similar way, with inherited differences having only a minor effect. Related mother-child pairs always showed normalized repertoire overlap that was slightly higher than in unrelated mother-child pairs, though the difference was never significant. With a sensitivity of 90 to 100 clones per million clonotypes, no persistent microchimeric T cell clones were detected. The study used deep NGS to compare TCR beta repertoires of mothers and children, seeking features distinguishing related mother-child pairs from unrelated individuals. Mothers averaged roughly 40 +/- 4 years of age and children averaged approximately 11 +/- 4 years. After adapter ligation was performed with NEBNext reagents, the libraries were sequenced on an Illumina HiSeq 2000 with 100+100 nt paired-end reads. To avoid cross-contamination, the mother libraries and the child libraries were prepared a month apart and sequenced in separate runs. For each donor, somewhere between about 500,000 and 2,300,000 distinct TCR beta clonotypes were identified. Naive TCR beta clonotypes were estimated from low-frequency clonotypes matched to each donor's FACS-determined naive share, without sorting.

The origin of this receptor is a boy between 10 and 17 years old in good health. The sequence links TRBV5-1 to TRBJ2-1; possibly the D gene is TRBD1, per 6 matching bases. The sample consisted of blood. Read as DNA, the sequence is TGCGCCAGCAGCTTGGGAACCCTGGACAGATACAATGAGCAGTTCTTC. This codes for CASSLGTLDRYNEQFF.